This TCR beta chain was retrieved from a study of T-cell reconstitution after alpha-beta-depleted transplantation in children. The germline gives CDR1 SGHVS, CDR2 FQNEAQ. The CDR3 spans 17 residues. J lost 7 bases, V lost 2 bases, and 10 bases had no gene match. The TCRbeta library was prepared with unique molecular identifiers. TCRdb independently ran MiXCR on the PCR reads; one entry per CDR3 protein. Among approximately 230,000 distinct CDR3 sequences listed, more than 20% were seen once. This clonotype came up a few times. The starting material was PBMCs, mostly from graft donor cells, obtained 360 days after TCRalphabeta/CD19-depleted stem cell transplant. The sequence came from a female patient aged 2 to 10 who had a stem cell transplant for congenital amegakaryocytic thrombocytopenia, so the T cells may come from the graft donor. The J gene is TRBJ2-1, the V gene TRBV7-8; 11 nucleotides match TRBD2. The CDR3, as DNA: TGTGCCAGCAGCTTATATCATACTAGCGGGAGTGGTAATGAGCAGTTCTTC. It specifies CASSLYHTSGSGNEQFF.